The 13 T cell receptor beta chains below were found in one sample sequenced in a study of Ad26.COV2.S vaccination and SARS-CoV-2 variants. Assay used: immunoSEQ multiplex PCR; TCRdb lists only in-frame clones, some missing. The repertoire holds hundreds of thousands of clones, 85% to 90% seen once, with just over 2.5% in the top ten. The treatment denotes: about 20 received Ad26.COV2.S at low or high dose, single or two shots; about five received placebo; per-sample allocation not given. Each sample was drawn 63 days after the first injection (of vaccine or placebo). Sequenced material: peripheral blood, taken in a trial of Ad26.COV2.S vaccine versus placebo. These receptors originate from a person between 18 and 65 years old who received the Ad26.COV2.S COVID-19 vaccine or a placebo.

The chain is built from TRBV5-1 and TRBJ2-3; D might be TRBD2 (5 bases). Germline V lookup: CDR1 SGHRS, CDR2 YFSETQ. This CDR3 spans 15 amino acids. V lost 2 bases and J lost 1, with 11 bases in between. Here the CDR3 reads CASSLQSGRTDTQYF. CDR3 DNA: TGCGCCAGCAGCTTACAAAGCGGACGCACAGATACGCAGTATTTT.

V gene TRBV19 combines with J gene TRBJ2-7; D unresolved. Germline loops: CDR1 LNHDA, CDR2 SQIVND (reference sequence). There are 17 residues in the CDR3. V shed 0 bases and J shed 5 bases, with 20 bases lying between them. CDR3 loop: CASSIDLIGSSRNEQYF. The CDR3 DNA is TGTGCCAGTAGTATAGATCTAATAGGGTCCAGTCGGAACGAGCAGTACTTC.

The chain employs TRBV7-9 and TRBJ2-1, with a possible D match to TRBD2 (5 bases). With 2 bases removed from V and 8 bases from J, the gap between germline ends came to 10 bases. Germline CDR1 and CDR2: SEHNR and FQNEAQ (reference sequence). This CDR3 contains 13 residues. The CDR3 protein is CASSLITRDEQFF. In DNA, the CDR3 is TGTGCCAGCAGCTTAATTACTAGAGATGAGCAGTTCTTC.

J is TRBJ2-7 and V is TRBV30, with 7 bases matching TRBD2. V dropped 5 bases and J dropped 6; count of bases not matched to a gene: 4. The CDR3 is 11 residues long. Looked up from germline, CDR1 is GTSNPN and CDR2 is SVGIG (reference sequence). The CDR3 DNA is TGTGCCTGGGGACTAGTAGCCGAGCAGTACTTC. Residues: CAWGLVAEQYF.

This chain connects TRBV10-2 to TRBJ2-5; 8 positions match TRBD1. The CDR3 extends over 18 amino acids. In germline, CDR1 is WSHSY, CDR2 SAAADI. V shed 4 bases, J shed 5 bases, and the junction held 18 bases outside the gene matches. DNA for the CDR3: TGCGCCAGCAGTGGGGCCGGGACAGGCCGTGGAGGGGGGGAGACCCAGTACTTC. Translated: CASSGAGTGRGGGETQYF.

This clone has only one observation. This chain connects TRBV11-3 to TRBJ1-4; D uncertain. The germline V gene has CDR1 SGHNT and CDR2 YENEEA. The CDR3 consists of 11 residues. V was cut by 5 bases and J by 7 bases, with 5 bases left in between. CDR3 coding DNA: TGTGCCAGCAGCGCAGGTGAAAAACTGTTTTTT. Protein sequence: CASSAGEKLFF. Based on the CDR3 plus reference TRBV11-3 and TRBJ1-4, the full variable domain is EAGVVQSPRYKIIEKKQPVAFWCNPISGHNTLYWYLQNLGQGPELLIRYENEEAVDDSQLPKDRFSAERLKGVDSTLKIQPAELGDSAVYLCASSAGEKLFFGSGTQLSVL.

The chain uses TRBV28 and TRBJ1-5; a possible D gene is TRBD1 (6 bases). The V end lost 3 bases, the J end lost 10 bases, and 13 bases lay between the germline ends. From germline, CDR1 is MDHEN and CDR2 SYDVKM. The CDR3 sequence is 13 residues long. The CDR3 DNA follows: TGTGCCAGCAGTTTGGGGGCGCTTTCACCCCAGCATTTT. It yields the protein CASSLGALSPQHF. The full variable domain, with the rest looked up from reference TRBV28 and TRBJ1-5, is DVKVTQSSRYLVKRTGEKVFLECVQDMDHENMFWYRQDPGLGLRLIYFSYDVKMKEKGDIPEGYSVSREKKERFSLILESASTNQTSMYLCASSLGALSPQHFGDGTRLSIL.

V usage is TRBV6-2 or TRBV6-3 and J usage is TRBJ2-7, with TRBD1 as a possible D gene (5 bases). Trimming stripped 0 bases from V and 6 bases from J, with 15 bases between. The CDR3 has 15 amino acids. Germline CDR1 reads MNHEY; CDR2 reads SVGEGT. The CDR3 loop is CASSYSPLPRGEQYF. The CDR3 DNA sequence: TGTGCCAGCAGTTACTCCCCCTTACCTAGGGGCGAGCAGTACTTC.

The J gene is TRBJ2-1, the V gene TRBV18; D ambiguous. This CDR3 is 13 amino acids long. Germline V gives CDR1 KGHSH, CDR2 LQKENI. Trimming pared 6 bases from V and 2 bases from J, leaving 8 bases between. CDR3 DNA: TGTGCCAGCTCTCCCCTTACCTACAATGAGCAGTTCTTC. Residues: CASSPLTYNEQFF.

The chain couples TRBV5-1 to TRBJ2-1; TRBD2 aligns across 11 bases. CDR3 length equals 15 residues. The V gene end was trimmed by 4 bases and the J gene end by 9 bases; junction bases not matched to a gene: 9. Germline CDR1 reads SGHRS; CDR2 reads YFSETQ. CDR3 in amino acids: CASSPGLAEPVEQFF. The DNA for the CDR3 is TGCGCCAGCAGCCCGGGACTAGCGGAACCGGTTGAGCAGTTCTTC.

This chain's CDR3 is CASQFYSSYNEQFF. The CDR3, as DNA: TGTGCCAGCCAATTTTACAGCTCCTACAATGAGCAGTTCTTC. The chain has TRBV5-8 and TRBJ2-1; D is unresolved. This CDR3 is built from 14 residues. The germline CDR1 and CDR2 sequences are SGHTS and YDEGEE. The ends were cut back, 7 bases at V and 0 bases at J, with 11 bases in the middle.

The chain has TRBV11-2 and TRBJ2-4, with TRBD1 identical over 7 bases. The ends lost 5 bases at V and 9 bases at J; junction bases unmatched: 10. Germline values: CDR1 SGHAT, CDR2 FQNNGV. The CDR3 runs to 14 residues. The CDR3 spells CASSPSGTVGIQYF. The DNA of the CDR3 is TGTGCCAGCAGCCCATCCGGGACAGTAGGCATTCAGTACTTC.

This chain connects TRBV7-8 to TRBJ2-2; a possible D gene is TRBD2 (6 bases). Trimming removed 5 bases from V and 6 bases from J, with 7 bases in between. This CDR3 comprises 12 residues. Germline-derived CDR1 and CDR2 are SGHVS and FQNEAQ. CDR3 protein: CASSRLAGELFF. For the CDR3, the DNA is TGTGCCAGCAGCCGACTAGCCGGGGAGCTGTTTTTT.